This T cell receptor beta chain stems from a study of tumor and adjacent non-tumor tissue in lung cancer. Study-level information: Patients were aged roughly 30 to 76, ten or so men and about 5 women, stage I to III. Overall study findings and caveats: Top 100 clones took a larger repertoire share in normal lung. TCR diversity was significantly greater in tumor than normal lung tissue. Higher tumor TCR diversity was associated with shorter survival.

Comments on this clonotype: Its antigen remains unidentified.

A modified ARM-PCR protocol with three rounds of nested PCR amplified TCRbeta. TCRdb analysed the multiplex PCR reads with MiXCR anew, one entry per CDR3 protein. The table lists about 200,000 distinct CDR3 sequences, around 71% of them singletons. Germline lookup yields CDR1 DFQATT and CDR2 SNEGSKA (reference sequence). V lost 6 bases, J lost 4 bases, and 8 bases stayed unmatched. This CDR3 spans 13 amino acids. No cell sorting was done before RNA was extracted from the tissue. This rearrangement joins TRBV20-1 to TRBJ1-1; the match to TRBD1 covers 7 bases. The sequence was obtained from a man aged 55 to 69 with non-small cell lung cancer. The sequenced sample was lung tumor tissue. The CDR3 sequence is CSADRVASTEAFF. CDR3 sequence (DNA): TGCAGTGCAGACAGGGTGGCGAGCACTGAAGCTTTCTTT.